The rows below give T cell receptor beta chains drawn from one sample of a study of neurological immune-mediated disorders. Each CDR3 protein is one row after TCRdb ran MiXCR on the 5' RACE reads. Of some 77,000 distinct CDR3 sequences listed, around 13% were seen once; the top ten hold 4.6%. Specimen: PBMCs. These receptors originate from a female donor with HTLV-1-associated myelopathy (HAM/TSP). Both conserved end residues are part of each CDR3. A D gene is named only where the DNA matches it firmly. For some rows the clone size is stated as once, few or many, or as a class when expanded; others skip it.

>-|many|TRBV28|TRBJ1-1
CASSPTGMYTSTEAFF
TGTGCCAGCAGTCCAACAGGGATGTATACTAGTACTGAAGCTTTCTTT
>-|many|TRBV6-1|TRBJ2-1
CASSPRMTIRFF
TGTGCCAGCAGTCCTAGAATGACTATCCGGTTCTTC
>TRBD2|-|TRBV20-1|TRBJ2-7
CSARGGPNEQYF
TGCAGTGCTCGGGGGGGGCCCAACGAGCAGTACTTC
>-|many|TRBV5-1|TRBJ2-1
CASSLGGRGNEQFF
TGCGCCAGCAGCTTGGGTGGTAGAGGAAATGAGCAGTTCTTC
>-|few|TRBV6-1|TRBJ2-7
CASSKFTPGAYEQYF
TGTGCCAGCAGTAAATTTACCCCCGGGGCCTACGAGCAGTACTTC
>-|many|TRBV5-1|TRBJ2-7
CASSLQGSYEQYF
TGCGCCAGCAGCTTGCAGGGCTCCTACGAGCAGTACTTC
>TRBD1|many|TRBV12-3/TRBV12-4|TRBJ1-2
CASSRQGPLGGYTF
TGTGCCAGCAGTCGACAGGGACCCCTGGGTGGCTACACCTTC
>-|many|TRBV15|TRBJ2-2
CATRVGAANTGELFF
TGTGCCACCCGAGTGGGGGCAGCGAACACCGGGGAGCTGTTTTTT
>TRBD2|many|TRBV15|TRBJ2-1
CATSESGVSYNEQFF
TGTGCTACCAGCGAAAGCGGGGTATCCTACAATGAGCAGTTCTTC
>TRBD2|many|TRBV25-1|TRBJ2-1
CASSAGGRYNEQFF
TGTGCCAGCAGTGCGGGGGGTCGTTACAATGAGCAGTTCTTC
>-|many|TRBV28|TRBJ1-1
CASSLYKENTEAFF
TGTGCCAGCAGTTTATATAAGGAGAACACTGAAGCTTTCTTT
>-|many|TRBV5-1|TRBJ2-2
CASSLEEGVHRELFF
TGCGCCAGCAGCTTGGAGGAGGGGGTCCACCGGGAGCTGTTTTTT